This T cell receptor (beta chain) is drawn from a study of blood T cell repertoires in COVID-19. This clone was found a few times. Authors' processing steps: Reference gene primer amplification yielded estimated nucleated cell counts. Assay: immunoSEQ multiplex PCR; the TCRdb copy retains only in-frame clones and omits some. That table supplies the V and J calls and clone size; D and trimming were determined from the DNA. This table has tens of thousands of clones, approximately 86% appearing once. Germline V gives CDR1 SGDLS, CDR2 YYNGEE. The CDR3 is 15 residues long. Germline trimming cut 0 bases from V and 7 bases from J; bases unmatched to any gene: 2.

This receptor was obtained from a woman between 50 and 59 years old with active or convalescent COVID-19. The sample was peripheral blood. The J gene is TRBJ1-6, the V gene TRBV9, with TRBD1 matching 9 bases. CDR3 nucleotide sequence: TGTGCCAGCAGCGTAGTGGACAGGGGCAATTCACCCCTCCACTTT. Amino acid sequence: CASSVVDRGNSPLHF.